The 21 T cell receptor beta chains below come from one sample, sequenced in a study of cytomegalovirus exposure and HLA in healthy donors. The PCR was carried out with 60 Vbeta primers and 13 Jbeta primers. The assay was immunoSEQ multiplex PCR, and TCRdb's table has in-frame clones only and misses some. This table holds about 150,000 clones, approximately 81% found once. Sequencing used PBMCs. Receptors originate from a woman aged 18 to 35 in good health and CMV-seronegative.

The V and J genes are TRBV19 and TRBJ1-5; 11 bases fit TRBD1. CDR1 LNHDA and CDR2 SQIVND come from the germline V gene (reference sequence). The V and J ends lost 8 bases and 2 bases, in that order; junction bases with no gene match: 8. There are 16 residues in the CDR3. The CDR3 bases are TGTGCCAGTTCAAAGGGACAGGGGGGTGGCAATCAGCCCCAGCATTTT. Translated, it gives CASSKGQGGGNQPQHF.

The rearrangement uses TRBV5-4 and TRBJ2-5; 7 nucleotides agree with TRBD2. The J call may be faulty, since TRBJ2-7 better matches the DNA end. Germline V gene data show CDR1 as SGHNT and CDR2 as YYREEE (reference sequence). The CDR3 loop spans 15 amino acids. The CDR3, as DNA: TGTGCCAGCAGCTCCTCGGGGGGACGCAAGCACGAGCAGTACTTC. Its translation: CASSSSGGRKHEQYF.

This clone occurred once. The gene calls are TRBV7-2 and TRBJ2-3; D is possibly TRBD2 (5 bases). Germline CDR1 and CDR2: SGHTA and FQGNSA. V lost 4 bases to trimming and J lost 1 base, with 9 bases between them. The CDR3 length is 14 residues. CDR3 in amino acids: CASSSLGRTDTQYF. CDR3 coding DNA: TGTGCCAGCAGCTCACTAGGTCGCACAGATACGCAGTATTTT.

The chain couples TRBV6-5 to TRBJ1-4; a weak D match, TRBD1 (6 bases). Germline V lookup: CDR1 MNHEY, CDR2 SVGAGI. This CDR3 is built from 15 residues. V was clipped by 6 bases and J by 8 bases, with 19 bases between them. The CDR3 DNA is TGTGCCAGCAGAACACGGACAGCTGTCTTGGAAAAACTGTTTTTT. Its translation: CASRTRTAVLEKLFF.

The chain links TRBV28 to TRBJ1-4, with 12 bases aligning to TRBD1. Germline V gene sequence: CDR1 MDHEN, CDR2 SYDVKM. The CDR3 is 17 residues long. Trimming removed 6 bases from V and 4 bases from J; junction bases left unmatched: 9. The CDR3 nucleotides read TGTGCCAGCAGCCTACCGGGACAGGGGGCCCATAATGAAAAACTGTTTTTT. Its translation is CASSLPGQGAHNEKLFF.

V and J are TRBV7-2 and TRBJ2-5; 9 positions agree with TRBD2. Germline CDR1 and CDR2: SGHTA and FQGNSA. Trimming at V came to 1 base and at J to 2 bases, leaving 5 bases not matched to a gene. This CDR3 contains 16 residues. As DNA, the CDR3 is TGTGCCAGCAGCTTAGGGCTAGCGGGATCACAAGAGACCCAGTACTTC. It codes for CASSLGLAGSQETQYF. The full variable domain, completed using reference TRBV7-2 and TRBJ2-5, is GAGVSQSPSNKVTEKGKDVELRCDPISGHTALYWYRQSLGQGLEFLIYFQGNSAPDKSGLPSDRFSAERTGGSVSTLTIQRTQQEDSAVYLCASSLGLAGSQETQYFGPGTRLLVL.

The genes are TRBV28 and TRBJ2-1, with TRBD1 matching 8 bases. This CDR3 is 14 amino acids long. The junction had 9 bases not matched to a gene; V was cut back by 10 bases and J by 4 bases. Germline lookup yields CDR1 MDHEN and CDR2 SYDVKM. The CDR3 is CATSPGGHYNEQFF. CDR3 nucleotides: TGTGCCACCAGCCCAGGGGGCCATTACAATGAGCAGTTCTTC.

V is TRBV19 and J is TRBJ1-3, with 9 bases aligning to TRBD1. Germline V lookup: CDR1 LNHDA, CDR2 SQIVND (reference sequence). This CDR3 comprises 14 residues. V lost 4 bases and J lost 9; bases outside the gene matches: 7. DNA for the CDR3: TGTGCCAGTAGTAGAGGGACAGGGCAGAGCACCATATATTTT. Residues: CASSRGTGQSTIYF.

This chain links TRBV6-1 with TRBJ1-6; TRBD1 is a possible D gene (5 bases). CDR1 and CDR2 from the germline V gene are MNHNS and SASEGT. Deletions cut 4 bases from V and 0 bases from J, with 10 bases between. The CDR3 extends over 16 amino acids. CDR3 protein: CASSVQARSYNSPLHF. The CDR3 nucleotides read TGTGCCAGCAGTGTACAGGCCCGCTCCTATAATTCACCCCTCCACTTT.

This clone was recorded once. This sequence joins TRBV18 and TRBJ2-7, with 10 nucleotides matching TRBD2. Germline V gene sequence: CDR1 KGHSH, CDR2 LQKENI. V lost 4 bases to trimming and J lost 2 bases; unmatched junction nucleotides: 2. The CDR3 has 14 amino acids. The CDR3 protein is CASSRAGGPYEQYF. The CDR3 DNA sequence: TGTGCCAGCTCACGAGCGGGAGGGCCCTACGAGCAGTACTTC.

This rearrangement joins TRBV9 to TRBJ1-3; D may be TRBD1 (5 bases). Germline CDR1 reads SGDLS; CDR2 reads YYNGEE. The germline V and J ends were trimmed by 0 bases and 4 bases, with 11 bases remaining between them. CDR3 length: 15 residues. The CDR3 DNA reads TGTGCCAGCAGCGTAGAAGGGGAAAACGGAAACACCATATATTTT. Encoded protein: CASSVEGENGNTIYF. Full variable domain (remainder filled in from reference TRBV9 and TRBJ1-3): DSGVTQTPKHLITATGQRVTLRCSPRSGDLSVYWYQQSLDQGLQFLIQYYNGEERAKGNILERFSAQQFPDLHSELNLSSLELGDSALYFCASSVEGENGNTIYFGEGSWLTVV.

The V call is TRBV7-3, the J call TRBJ1-2; 8 positions agree with TRBD1. V gave up 4 bases and J gave up 8 bases; unmatched junction bases: 6. CDR3 length: 13 amino acids. Germline V gene lookup returns CDR1 SGHTA and CDR2 FQGTGA. The CDR3 nucleotides are TGTGCCAGCAGCTCCCAGGGGGCGCGGGGCTACACCTTC. Translation: CASSSQGARGYTF. Looking up the rest from reference TRBV7-3 and TRBJ1-2 gives the full variable domain: GAGVSQTPSNKVTEKGKYVELRCDPISGHTALYWYRQSLGQGPEFLIYFQGTGAADDSGLPNDRFFAVRPEGSVSTLKIQRTERGDSAVYLCASSSQGARGYTFGSGTRLTVV.

The gene calls are TRBV4-3 and TRBJ1-3; tentatively, D is TRBD1 (5 bases). The germline V and J ends were trimmed by 0 bases and 7 bases, with 19 bases remaining between them. The germline gives CDR1 LGHNA, CDR2 YSLEER. The CDR3 has 17 residues. The CDR3 sequence is CASSQDPPTALGNTIYF. CDR3 nucleotides: TGCGCCAGCAGCCAAGACCCCCCGACAGCCTTGGGGAACACCATATATTTT.

The gene calls are TRBV10-3 and TRBJ2-3; TRBD1 might be the D (6 bases). The germline gives CDR1 ENHRY, CDR2 SYGVKD. The CDR3 totals 14 residues. The V end lost 8 bases, the J end lost 0 bases, and 12 bases lay between the germline ends. In DNA form, the CDR3 reads TGTGCCATCTCTCTGGGGGCAAGCACAGATACGCAGTATTTT. It translates to CAISLGASTDTQYF.

This rearrangement joins TRBV20-1 to TRBJ2-5; maybe TRBD1 (5 bases). The germline V and J ends were trimmed by 3 bases and 12 bases, with 11 bases remaining between them. Germline values: CDR1 DFQATT, CDR2 SNEGSKA (reference sequence). The CDR3 spans 10 residues. The CDR3, as DNA: TGCAGTGCTAGCCAGGGTCGGGAGTACTTC. It encodes CSASQGREYF.

The chain has TRBV6-5 and TRBJ2-5; D is unclear. V lost 7 bases and J lost 5, with 8 bases in between. The CDR3 is made up of 11 amino acids. Germline-derived CDR1 and CDR2 are MNHEY and SVGAGI. CDR3 in amino acids: CASTTGETQYF. The CDR3, as DNA: TGTGCCAGCACCACCGGGGAGACCCAGTACTTC.

The chain carries TRBV18 and TRBJ2-5; D perhaps matches TRBD2 (5 bases). This CDR3 has 14 amino acids. V was cut by 2 bases and J by 5 bases, with 12 bases left in between. From germline, CDR1 is KGHSH and CDR2 LQKENI. CDR3: CASSPGRERETQYF. The CDR3 nucleotides are TGTGCCAGCTCACCAGGACGGGAAAGGGAGACCCAGTACTTC.

The V gene is TRBV19, the J gene TRBJ2-2; TRBD1 might be the D (6 bases). CDR3 length equals 14 residues. Per germline, CDR1 LNHDA and CDR2 SQIVND (reference sequence). Trimming cost V 6 bases and J 3 bases, with 11 bases left between them. In nucleotides, the CDR3 is TGTGCCAGTAGGGGGGCTTGGGACACCGGGGAGCTGTTTTTT. As protein: CASRGAWDTGELFF.

The table lists this clone with a few counts. The chain uses TRBV5-1 and TRBJ2-7; 7 bases map to TRBD1. Germline V gene sequence: CDR1 SGHRS, CDR2 YFSETQ. This CDR3 region has 14 residues. Germline trimming cut 1 base from V and 2 bases from J; bases unmatched to any gene: 3. This CDR3 is CASSLLQGAYEQYF. DNA for the CDR3: TGCGCCAGCAGCTTGCTTCAGGGGGCCTACGAGCAGTACTTC.

This clone was picked up a small number of times. The genes are TRBV5-1 and TRBJ1-1; D is ambiguous. The V gene lost 1 base and the J gene lost 1 base, with 8 bases spanning the gap. Looked up from germline, CDR1 is SGHRS and CDR2 is YFSETQ. The CDR3 spans 14 residues. This CDR3 reads CASSLQTGNTEAFF. CDR3 in DNA: TGCGCCAGCAGCTTGCAGACGGGGAACACTGAAGCTTTCTTT.

The V gene is TRBV5-4, the J gene TRBJ2-7; 9 nucleotides match TRBD2. CDR3 length: 16 residues. The germline gives CDR1 SGHNT, CDR2 YYREEE (reference sequence). Trimming removed 4 bases from V and 4 bases from J; junction bases left unmatched: 12. For the CDR3, the DNA is TGTGCCAGCAGCGGGGGTCGCAGCGGGAGGTTGTACGAGCAGTACTTC. Protein sequence: CASSGGRSGRLYEQYF.